This passage covers 19 T cell receptor beta chains from one sample sequenced in a study of cytomegalovirus exposure and HLA in healthy donors. This PCR relied on a set of 60 Vbeta primers and 13 Jbeta primers. Data came from immunoSEQ multiplex PCR; TCRdb stores just in-frame clones and leaves some out. Seen here are around 150,000 clones, roughly four fifths observed once, and the top ten hold 1.5% to 2%. The sample consisted of PBMCs. Source of these receptors: a woman aged 18-29 years in good health and CMV-seronegative.

The CDR3 sequence: CSGGRNTEAFF. The CDR3 DNA follows: TGCTCTGGGGGCAGGAACACTGAAGCTTTCTTT. The V gene is TRBV29-1, the J gene TRBJ1-1, with D possibly being TRBD1 (6 bases). The CDR3 covers 11 residues. Per germline, CDR1 SQVTM and CDR2 ANQGSEA.

In its sample, this clone was seen once. The rearrangement links TRBV11-2 to TRBJ2-1; perhaps TRBD1 as D (5 bases). This CDR3 comprises 17 residues. Germline CDR1 reads SGHAT; CDR2 reads FQNNGV. Trimming cost V 5 bases and J 6 bases, with 23 bases left between them. In DNA form, the CDR3 reads TGTGCCAGCAGCACCCACGAAAGGGGAAGTGTGTTCAATGAGCAGTTCTTC. This codes for CASSTHERGSVFNEQFF.

The chain couples TRBV4-2 to TRBJ2-6, with a weak D call TRBD1 (5 bases). The length of the CDR3 is 17 residues. Germline CDR1 and CDR2: LGHNA and YNFKEQ. The V gene lost 0 bases and the J gene lost 1 base, with 10 bases spanning the gap. In DNA, the CDR3 is TGTGCCAGCAGCCAAGATACAGGAAGGTCTGGGGCCAACGTCCTGACTTTC. It is translated as CASSQDTGRSGANVLTF.

This chain links TRBV2 with TRBJ2-7; the D gene is possibly TRBD1 (6 bases). V was clipped by 4 bases and J by 5 bases, with 6 bases between them. Germline CDR1 and CDR2: SNHLY and FYNNEI. The CDR3 runs 11 residues. CDR3 nucleotides: TGTGCCAGCAGTGGGACAGACGAGCAGTACTTC. This sequence encodes CASSGTDEQYF.

This clone was picked up one time. V and J are TRBV10-3 and TRBJ2-2; 7 nucleotides line up with TRBD1. V lost 6 bases to trimming and J lost 6 bases; unmatched junction nucleotides: 10. The CDR3 covers 15 residues. Germline lookup yields CDR1 ENHRY and CDR2 SYGVKD. The CDR3 spells CAISPEGATPGELFF. In DNA, the CDR3 is TGTGCCATCAGCCCAGAGGGGGCAACACCCGGGGAGCTGTTTTTT.

This clone has just a few counts. The chain joins TRBV6-6 to TRBJ2-3; 10 bases agree with TRBD2. There are 15 residues in the CDR3. After removal of 6 bases from V and 6 bases from J, the junction contained 9 bases not matched to a gene. CDR1 and CDR2 from the germline V gene are MNHNY and SVGAGI (reference sequence). Here the CDR3 reads CASSPERGGRDTQYF. CDR3 DNA sequence: TGTGCCAGCAGCCCCGAGCGGGGGGGCCGGGATACGCAGTATTTT.

The rearrangement links TRBV7-9 to TRBJ1-5; unclear D gene. The CDR3 has 12 residues. The V gene's germline CDR1 is SEHNR and CDR2 FQNEAQ (reference sequence). V lost 0 bases to trimming and J lost 6 bases, with 3 bases between them. The CDR3 DNA follows: TGTGCCAGCAGCTTAGCTCTTCAGCCCCAGCATTTT. It specifies CASSLALQPQHF.

The chain carries TRBV6-5 and TRBJ1-1; 7 bases match TRBD1. With V trimmed by 8 bases and J by 1 base, 4 bases remained unmatched. CDR3 length equals 13 residues. Germline CDR1 MNHEY, CDR2 SVGAGI. DNA of the CDR3: TGTGCCAGCCGGCGGACAGGGAACACTGAAGCTTTCTTT. Encoded protein: CASRRTGNTEAFF.

The chain joins TRBV6-1 to TRBJ1-4; TRBD1 matches at 7 bases. The CDR3 covers 14 residues. CDR1 is MNHNS, CDR2 SASEGT, per germline. Germline trimming cut 5 bases from V and 0 bases from J; bases unmatched to any gene: 0. The CDR3 region has the DNA TGTGCCAGCAGTACAGGGGCAACTAATGAAAAACTGTTTTTT. This translates into CASSTGATNEKLFF.

This clone showed up just once. The V call is TRBV2, the J call TRBJ1-2; 12 bases map to TRBD1. The CDR3 spans 19 residues. From germline, CDR1 is SNHLY and CDR2 FYNNEI. After removal of 6 bases from V and 4 bases from J, the junction contained 18 bases not matched to a gene. In nucleotides, the CDR3 is TGTGCCAGCAGGGGCTCCGGACGGGACAGGGGGCGGTCGAGCTATGGCTACACCTTC. It codes for CASRGSGRDRGRSSYGYTF. The whole variable domain, filled in from reference TRBV2 and TRBJ1-2, reads EPEVTQTPSHQVTQMGQEVILRCVPISNHLYFYWYRQILGQKVEFLVSFYNNEISEKSEIFDDQFSVERPDGSNFTLKIRSTKLEDSAMYFCASRGSGRDRGRSSYGYTFGSGTRLTVV.

V usage is TRBV7-9 and J usage is TRBJ1-1, with 8 bases identical to TRBD1. Germline V gene sequence: CDR1 SEHNR, CDR2 FQNEAQ (reference sequence). CDR3 length equals 17 residues. J gave up 1 base and V 5 bases, and 12 bases lay outside the gene matches. CDR3 sequence (DNA): TGTGCCAGCAGCGACCTGGACAGGGAGGTGCCGAACACTGAAGCTTTCTTT. Residues: CASSDLDREVPNTEAFF.

This rearrangement joins TRBV6-5 to TRBJ1-4; tentative D call: TRBD1 (5 bases). In germline, CDR1 is MNHEY, CDR2 SVGAGI. V was trimmed by 0 bases and J by 8 bases, leaving 10 bases between them. The CDR3 is 14 residues long. The DNA for the CDR3 is TGTGCCAGCAGTTACTCGCGGGGGTGGGAAAAACTGTTTTTT. This sequence encodes CASSYSRGWEKLFF.

The sample holds a few counts of this clone. J is TRBJ2-6 and V is TRBV5-8, with D hard to call. The V gene's germline CDR1 is SGHTS and CDR2 YDEGEE. This CDR3 is built from 16 residues. Trimming removed 1 base at V and 0 bases at J, with 8 bases between. The CDR3 DNA follows: TGTGCCAGCAGCTTGAAGTTGCGCTCTGGGGCCAACGTCCTGACTTTC. Amino acids: CASSLKLRSGANVLTF.

This clone was detected only once. This chain links TRBV7-9 with TRBJ2-5, with TRBD1 as a possible D gene (5 bases). The CDR3 has 12 amino acids. Trimming removed 5 bases from V and 10 bases from J, with 14 bases in between. Germline CDR1 reads SEHNR; CDR2 reads FQNEAQ (reference sequence). DNA of the CDR3: TGTGCCAGCAGCCCATGGGGCGCTGGCCAGTACTTC. Its translation: CASSPWGAGQYF.

This chain connects TRBV28 to TRBJ1-1; 7 bases fit TRBD1. In germline, CDR1 is MDHEN, CDR2 SYDVKM. V lost 3 bases to trimming and J lost 5 bases; unmatched junction nucleotides: 3. This CDR3 is 13 amino acids long. CDR3 sequence (DNA): TGTGCCAGCAGTTTCGAGGGGGCTACTGAAGCTTTCTTT. This sequence encodes CASSFEGATEAFF. The full variable domain, with the rest looked up from reference TRBV28 and TRBJ1-1, is DVKVTQSSRYLVKRTGEKVFLECVQDMDHENMFWYRQDPGLGLRLIYFSYDVKMKEKGDIPEGYSVSREKKERFSLILESASTNQTSMYLCASSFEGATEAFFGQGTRLTVV.

The CDR3 nucleotides read TGTGCCACCGGAGGGCAAATGAACACTGAAGCTTTCTTT. Its protein is CATGGQMNTEAFF. The rearrangement uses TRBV19 and TRBJ1-1; D is undetermined. V was clipped by 10 bases and J by 0 bases, with 12 bases between them. This CDR3 has 13 residues. The germline V gene encodes CDR1 LNHDA and CDR2 SQIVND (reference sequence).

A remark on this clone: The same CDR3 can be traced to other DNA sequences in this sample. The chain joins TRBV19 to TRBJ2-5; D unclear. The CDR3 length is 13 residues. The V end was cut by 3 bases, the J end by 5 bases, with 10 bases between. Germline-derived CDR1 and CDR2 are LNHDA and SQIVND (reference sequence). The CDR3 coding sequence is TGTGCCAGTAGTATCGGCGGTGGTGAGACCCAGTACTTC. It specifies CASSIGGGETQYF. The whole variable domain, filled in from reference TRBV19 and TRBJ2-5, reads DGGITQSPKYLFRKEGQNVTLSCEQNLNHDAMYWYRQDPGQGLRLIYYSQIVNDFQKGDIAEGYSVSREKKESFPLTVTSAQKNPTAFYLCASSIGGGETQYFGPGTRLLVL.

The chain is built from TRBV10-3 and TRBJ2-1, with 14 positions matching TRBD2. Trimming at V came to 0 bases and at J to 2 bases, leaving 6 bases not matched to a gene. The germline V gene has CDR1 ENHRY and CDR2 SYGVKD. The CDR3 contains 19 residues. In DNA, the CDR3 is TGTGCCATCAGTGAGTCGGGACTAGCGGGAGACCCCACCTACAATGAGCAGTTCTTC. Protein: CAISESGLAGDPTYNEQFF.

This chain uses TRBV19 with TRBJ1-2; TRBD1 aligns across 7 bases. The CDR3 covers 15 residues. The V gene end was trimmed by 3 bases and the J gene end by 6 bases; junction bases not matched to a gene: 10. The germline CDR1 and CDR2 sequences are LNHDA and SQIVND (reference sequence). The CDR3 loop is CASSIRRDSFDGYTF. The CDR3 region has the DNA TGTGCCAGTAGTATCCGCCGGGACAGTTTCGATGGCTACACCTTC.